These T cell receptor beta chains were read from a single sample in a study of spatial heterogeneity in lung cancer. One entry per CDR3 protein results from TCRdb running MiXCR on the 5' RACE reads. The repertoire has about 120,000 distinct CDR3 sequences, 12% of them found once; the top ten carry approximately 16%. Material: PBMCs, obtained at follow-up. These receptors were taken from a male donor with early-stage non-small cell lung cancer. CDR3s include the opening cysteine and the closing phenylalanine or tryptophan. A D gene is named only where the DNA matches it firmly. Not all rows give a size; the values are once, few, many and, for expanded clones, a class.

CDR3aa | CDR3nt | d_gene | j_gene | v_gene | len | abundance
CASTTIGGGNSPLHF | TGTGCCAGCACTACCATCGGAGGGGGTAATTCACCCCTCCACTTT | . | TRBJ1-6 | TRBV27 | 15 | .
CASSPAGGAYEQYF | TGTGCCAGCTCACCTGCGGGCGGTGCCTACGAGCAGTACTTC | . | TRBJ2-7 | TRBV18 | 14 | few
CASSSPGGLGNTIYF | TGCGCCAGCAGCTCCCCAGGGGGGCTAGGAAACACCATATATTTT | TRBD1 | TRBJ1-3 | TRBV5-1 | 15 | few
CASSADSSNSPLHF | TGTGCCAGCAGCGCCGACAGTTCCAATTCACCCCTCCACTTT | . | TRBJ1-6 | TRBV9 | 14 | few
CASTWDRGYEQYF | TGTGCCTCGACGTGGGACAGGGGTTACGAGCAGTACTTC | TRBD1 | TRBJ2-7 | TRBV10-3 | 13 | .
CASSPLAGTASPLHF | TGTGCCAGCAGTCCTCTAGCAGGGACCGCTTCACCCCTCCACTTT | . | TRBJ1-6 | TRBV7-2 | 15 | few
CSARPGTEMETQYF | TGCAGTGCCCGTCCCGGGACAGAAATGGAGACCCAGTACTTC | TRBD1 | TRBJ2-5 | TRBV20-1 | 14 | few
CASSWSGLQAPGYTF | TGTGCCAGCAGTTGGTCGGGGTTACAGGCGCCTGGCTACACCTTC | . | TRBJ1-2 | TRBV28 | 15 | few
CASSQERRAGWGTDTQYF | TGTGCCAGCAGCCAAGAGCGGAGGGCGGGGTGGGGCACAGATACGCAGTATTTT | . | TRBJ2-3 | TRBV3-1 | 18 | few
CASSWGQGRQETQYF | TGTGCCAGCAGTTGGGGACAGGGCCGCCAAGAGACCCAGTACTTC | TRBD1 | TRBJ2-5 | TRBV12-3/TRBV12-4 | 15 | many
CASSTGVRETQYF | TGTGCCAGTAGTACAGGGGTAAGAGAGACCCAGTACTTC | . | TRBJ2-5 | TRBV19 | 13 | many
CASSSTYRTGTGTRDVHF | TGTGCCAGCAGCTCAACCTATCGCACCGGGACAGGGACTCGTGACGTCCACTTT | TRBD1 | TRBJ1-6 | TRBV11-2 | 18 | many
CASSLIGSGGIYNEQFF | TGTGCCAGCAGCTTAATAGGTAGCGGGGGCATCTACAATGAGCAGTTCTTC | TRBD2 | TRBJ2-1 | TRBV7-3 | 17 | .
CASSLVRGEAQRTQYF | TGTGCCAGCAGCTTAGTACGCGGGGAGGCCCAGAGGACCCAGTACTTC | . | TRBJ2-5 | TRBV7-2 | 16 | few
CASARDQNTEAFF | TGTGCTAGTGCCAGGGATCAGAACACTGAAGCTTTCTTT | . | TRBJ1-1 | TRBV12-5 | 13 | few
CASSSASEGRNEQFF | TGTGCCAGCAGTTCGGCGAGCGAGGGGAGAAATGAGCAGTTCTTC | . | TRBJ2-1 | TRBV6-5 | 15 | few
CASSFIRGATEAFF | TGTGCCAGCAGCTTTATCCGGGGAGCGACTGAAGCTTTCTTT | . | TRBJ1-1 | TRBV7-2 | 14 | few
CASSMVGTGNQPQHF | TGTGCCAGTAGTATGGTGGGTACGGGCAATCAGCCCCAGCATTTT | . | TRBJ1-5 | TRBV19 | 15 | few
CASSPWTGATDTQYF | TGCGCCAGCAGCCCATGGACAGGGGCCACAGATACGCAGTATTTT | TRBD1 | TRBJ2-3 | TRBV4-3 | 15 | .
CASSLRGRSTGELFF | TGTGCCAGCAGCTTAAGGGGGCGGAGCACCGGGGAGCTGTTTTTT | TRBD1 | TRBJ2-2 | TRBV7-2 | 15 | .
CASSLRDKNTGELFF | TGCGCCAGCAGCCTCCGGGACAAGAACACCGGGGAGCTGTTTTTT | . | TRBJ2-2 | TRBV4-3 | 15 | few
CASSTPRDSFSYEQFF | TGTGCCAGCAGCACCCCCCGGGACAGCTTCTCATACGAGCAGTTCTTC | TRBD1 | TRBJ2-1 | TRBV7-3 | 16 | few
CASSYEVVSSYNEQFF | TGTGCCAGCAGTTACGAGGTGGTGAGCTCCTACAATGAGCAGTTCTTC | . | TRBJ2-1 | TRBV6-6 | 16 | .
CASRRDRGKNIQYF | TGTGCCAGCAGAAGGGACAGGGGCAAAAACATTCAGTACTTC | TRBD1 | TRBJ2-4 | TRBV28 | 14 | few
CASNGGGREPFF | TGTGCCAGCAATGGAGGGGGTCGGGAGCCGTTTTTT | . | TRBJ2-2 | TRBV6-5 | 12 | .
CASSSRQVRDTQYF | TGTGCCAGCAGCTCGAGACAGGTCAGAGATACGCAGTATTTT | . | TRBJ2-3 | TRBV7-9 | 14 | .
CATSNPGETQYF | TGTGCCACCAGCAACCCCGGAGAGACCCAGTACTTC | . | TRBJ2-5 | TRBV15 | 12 | .
CASSYYRGRTGELFF | TGTGCCAGCAGTTATTACAGGGGGCGCACCGGGGAGCTGTTTTTT | TRBD1 | TRBJ2-2 | TRBV28 | 15 | many
CASSLGQYSNQPQHF | TGCGCCAGCAGCTTGGGACAGTATAGCAATCAGCCCCAGCATTTT | . | TRBJ1-5 | TRBV5-1 | 15 | many
CASSDGQANTGELFF | TGCGCCAGCAGTGATGGACAGGCGAACACCGGGGAGCTGTTTTTT | TRBD1 | TRBJ2-2 | TRBV5-1 | 15 | .
CASSLEGGLHTQYF | TGCGCCAGCAGCTTGGAGGGGGGGCTACATACGCAGTATTTT | . | TRBJ2-3 | TRBV5-1 | 14 | .
CAISESPGQGYGYTF | TGTGCCATCAGTGAGAGCCCCGGACAGGGATATGGCTACACCTTC | TRBD1 | TRBJ1-2 | TRBV10-3 | 15 | many
CASSPGAADEQYF | TGTGCCAGCTCACCAGGGGCTGCAGACGAGCAGTACTTC | . | TRBJ2-7 | TRBV18 | 13 | .
CSARSVRGTPYEQYF | TGCAGTGCTAGATCAGTCCGTGGCACCCCCTACGAGCAGTACTTC | . | TRBJ2-7 | TRBV20-1 | 15 | .
CASSSGITGGYGYTF | TGTGCCAGCAGCTCAGGGATAACAGGCGGCTATGGCTACACCTTC | . | TRBJ1-2 | TRBV28 | 15 | many
CSASDSLSGADTQYF | TGCAGTGCTAGTGATAGCCTTTCCGGGGCAGATACGCAGTATTTT | . | TRBJ2-3 | TRBV20-1 | 15 | many
CASSLGGLYEQYF | TGTGCCAGCAGTTTGGGCGGTCTCTACGAGCAGTACTTC | . | TRBJ2-7 | TRBV12-3/TRBV12-4 | 13 | .
CASGVTGGAYEQYF | TGCGCCAGCGGGGTTACAGGGGGCGCCTACGAGCAGTACTTC | TRBD1 | TRBJ2-7 | TRBV23-1 | 14 | many
CASSWAGPRETQYF | TGCGCCAGCAGCTGGGCAGGGCCACGAGAGACCCAGTACTTC | . | TRBJ2-5 | TRBV5-1 | 14 | .
CASSLDRGRNSPLHF | TGTGCCAGCAGCTTAGACAGGGGGCGTAATTCACCCCTCCACTTT | TRBD1 | TRBJ1-6 | TRBV7-2 | 15 | .
CASGDYNYGYTF | TGCGCCAGCGGAGATTATAACTATGGCTACACCTTC | . | TRBJ1-2 | TRBV5-1 | 12 | .
CASSPPGNTGELFF | TGTGCCAGTTCTCCCCCAGGGAACACCGGGGAGCTGTTTTTT | . | TRBJ2-2 | TRBV28 | 14 | .
CASSLGGALTGELFF | TGTGCCAGCAGTTTGGGAGGGGCCCTCACCGGGGAGCTGTTTTTT | TRBD2 | TRBJ2-2 | TRBV28 | 15 | many
CASSQEEGRGSWKQYF | TGCGCCAGCAGCCAAGAGGAGGGGCGCGGTTCCTGGAAGCAGTACTTC | . | TRBJ2-7 | TRBV4-1 | 16 | many
CAWSSHLARYYGYTF | TGTGCCTGGAGTTCCCATCTTGCTAGGTACTATGGCTACACCTTC | . | TRBJ1-2 | TRBV30 | 15 | many
CSVEEGGTAKNIQYF | TGCAGCGTTGAAGAAGGAGGGACGGCCAAAAACATTCAGTACTTC | . | TRBJ2-4 | TRBV29-1 | 15 | many
CASSEMPRGGSPLHF | TGTGCCAGCAGTGAAATGCCCAGGGGTGGTTCACCCCTCCACTTT | . | TRBJ1-6 | TRBV2 | 15 | many
CASSLAPAVNTEAFF | TGTGCCAGCAGCTTAGCTCCGGCAGTGAACACTGAAGCTTTCTTT | . | TRBJ1-1 | TRBV7-2 | 15 | few
CASSLGRDSHYGYTF | TGTGCCAGCAGTTTAGGCCGGGACAGCCACTATGGCTACACCTTC | TRBD1 | TRBJ1-2 | TRBV12-3/TRBV12-4 | 15 | .
CASSQTSGGYNEQFF | TGCGCCAGCAGCCAGACTAGCGGGGGGTACAATGAGCAGTTCTTC | TRBD2 | TRBJ2-1 | TRBV4-3 | 15 | many
CASSYAGLGNIQYF | TGTGCCAGCAGTTACGCGGGACTAGGCAACATTCAGTACTTC | TRBD2 | TRBJ2-4 | TRBV6-2/TRBV6-3 | 14 | many
CASSLSGLAETQYF | TGTGCCAGCAGCTTATCTGGACTAGCGGAGACCCAGTACTTC | TRBD2 | TRBJ2-5 | TRBV7-9 | 14 | many
CAGSAKGNTEAFF | TGTGCCGGCTCCGCAAAGGGGAACACTGAAGCTTTCTTT | . | TRBJ1-1 | TRBV6-2/TRBV6-3 | 13 | .
CASSLFGTGGTEAFF | TGTGCCAGCAGTTTATTCGGGACAGGGGGCACTGAAGCTTTCTTT | TRBD1 | TRBJ1-1 | TRBV12-3/TRBV12-4 | 15 | many
CASSPGGDRVYGYTF | TGTGCCAGCAGCCCAGGAGGAGACAGGGTCTATGGCTACACCTTC | TRBD1 | TRBJ1-2 | TRBV3-1 | 15 | .
CASSSGERTDTQYF | TGTGCCAGCAGTAGCGGGGAGCGCACAGATACGCAGTATTTT | TRBD2 | TRBJ2-3 | TRBV28 | 14 | few
CASRVTFSSGNTIYF | TGCGCCAGCAGGGTGACGTTCTCCTCTGGAAACACCATATATTTT | . | TRBJ1-3 | TRBV5-1 | 15 | .
CASSLRPPLGTNEKLFF | TGTGCCAGCAGCCTTCGACCACCCTTAGGGACTAATGAAAAACTGTTTTTT | . | TRBJ1-4 | TRBV6-5 | 17 | .
CASSLTGRRYEQYF | TGTGCCAGCAGTCTTACAGGGAGGCGCTACGAGCAGTACTTC | . | TRBJ2-7 | TRBV12-3/TRBV12-4 | 14 | many